A single sample gave rise to the 20 T cell receptor beta chains below, sequenced in a study of T-cell reconstitution after alpha-beta-depleted transplantation in children (dated by TCRdb to the mid-2010s). To prepare the library, PCR was applied. Instrument on record: Illumina HiSeq 2500. TCR library preparation used molecular barcoding, with unique molecular identifiers applied to normalize quantification of the TCRbeta repertoire. The public reads were quality trimmed at Q25 with fastp and then assembled into clones with MiXCR by TCRdb, keeping productive beta chains. CDR3 protein sequences are deduplicated, and each keeps its most common genes and DNA. The sample includes around 300,000 distinct CDR3 sequences, with around 25% observed a single time. Approximately 10% of the sample goes to the ten largest clones. According to the study, the label for this sample's treatment or condition signals: allogeneic hematopoietic cell transplantation with graft depleted of TCRalphabeta T cells and CD19 B cells.

This specimen consisted of PBMCs, mostly from graft donor cells, obtained 180 days after TCRalphabeta/CD19-depleted stem cell transplant. The receptors originated from a male patient younger than 18 who had a stem cell transplant for acute lymphoblastic leukemia, so the T cells may come from the graft donor.

The rearrangement links TRBV29-1 to TRBJ2-7, with TRBD2 matching 7 bases. The CDR3 contains 14 residues. Germline V gene data show CDR1 as SQVTM and CDR2 as ANQGSEA. Trimming at V came to 0 bases and at J to 4 bases, leaving 6 bases not matched to a gene. CDR3 sequence (DNA): TGCAGCGTTGAAGAATTAGCGGGTGGTTACGAGCAGTACTTC. Its translation: CSVEELAGGYEQYF.

About this clonotype: Germline and junction disagree at one end, which may indicate a read error. This rearrangement joins TRBV12-3 or TRBV12-4 to TRBJ1-2; possibly TRBD1 for D (5 bases). The CDR3 is made up of 11 amino acids. The CDR3 protein is CASSFWEGVHF. In DNA form, the CDR3 reads TGTGCCAGCAGTTTCTGGGAAGGGGTCCATTTC.

The chain joins TRBV20-1 to TRBJ2-5; no clear D gene. V lost 1 base, J lost 3 bases, and 6 bases lay in between. The germline gives CDR1 DFQATT, CDR2 SNEGSKA (reference sequence). This CDR3 is 12 amino acids long. CDR3 region: CSARGLEETQYF. For the CDR3, the DNA is TGCAGTGCTAGAGGCCTGGAAGAGACCCAGTACTTC.

This chain joins TRBV5-1 and TRBJ2-3, with D unclear. The V end lost 0 bases, the J end lost 2 bases, and 7 bases lay between the germline ends. In germline, CDR1 is SGHRS, CDR2 YFSETQ. This CDR3 region has 14 residues. The DNA of the CDR3 is TGCGCCAGCAGCTTGGAAGGCTTCACAGATACGCAGTATTTT. Residues: CASSLEGFTDTQYF.

The sample holds a few counts of this clonotype. This chain joins TRBV12-5 and TRBJ1-6; TRBD1 agrees at 10 bases. Germline values: CDR1 LGHNT, CDR2 FRNRAP. The CDR3 contains 18 residues. Losses at the gene ends were 6 bases for V and 7 bases for J; bases not matched to a gene: 15. CDR3: CASGPPYDRGRINSPLHF. The CDR3 DNA reads as TGTGCTAGTGGACCCCCTTACGACAGGGGGCGGATAAATTCACCCCTCCACTTT.

In this sample, this clonotype turned up a few times. V is TRBV3-1 and J is TRBJ2-7, with D tentatively TRBD1 (6 bases). The germline V gene encodes CDR1 LGHDT and CDR2 YNNKEL (reference sequence). The CDR3 has 13 amino acids. The germline V and J ends were trimmed by 4 bases and 7 bases, with 14 bases remaining between them. In DNA form, the CDR3 reads TGTGCCAGCAGCCTGGACAGTAGCTGGGAGCAGTACTTC. Translating it yields CASSLDSSWEQYF.

There are many counts of this clonotype. The rearrangement uses TRBV5-1 and TRBJ1-4; 8 bases match TRBD1. Germline lookup yields CDR1 SGHRS and CDR2 YFSETQ. CDR3 length: 14 residues. Trimming removed 0 bases from V and 8 bases from J; junction bases left unmatched: 3. The DNA of the CDR3 is TGCGCCAGCAGCTTGGGACAGGGGAACGAAAAACTGTTTTTT. This sequence encodes CASSLGQGNEKLFF.

This clonotype has a handful of counts. The V and J genes are TRBV2 and TRBJ2-7; TRBD1 matches 8 bases. From germline, CDR1 is SNHLY and CDR2 FYNNEI. The length of the CDR3 is 15 residues. J was trimmed by 6 bases and V by 4 bases; bases with no gene match: 11. The CDR3 spells CASSAPTGEGFEQYF. DNA for the CDR3: TGTGCCAGCAGTGCGCCGACAGGGGAAGGTTTCGAGCAGTACTTC. The complete variable domain, with remaining parts taken from reference TRBV2 and TRBJ2-7, reads EPEVTQTPSHQVTQMGQEVILRCVPISNHLYFYWYRQILGQKVEFLVSFYNNEISEKSEIFDDQFSVERPDGSNFTLKIRSTKLEDSAMYFCASSAPTGEGFEQYFGPGTRLTVT.

The chain recombines TRBV29-1 with TRBJ1-2; 8 bases align to TRBD1. J lost 10 bases, V lost 7 bases, and 17 bases had no gene match. The CDR3 totals 14 residues. Germline CDR1 is SQVTM and CDR2 is ANQGSEA. The CDR3 is CSASPRAGGSVYTF. The CDR3 region has the DNA TGCAGCGCCTCACCGCGGGCAGGGGGCAGCGTCTACACCTTC.

This clonotype has just a few counts. The chain recombines TRBV29-1 with TRBJ1-1; D is uncertain. V was cut by 1 base and J by 8 bases, with 11 bases left in between. This CDR3 comprises 12 residues. Germline V gene sequence: CDR1 SQVTM, CDR2 ANQGSEA. CDR3 nucleotide sequence: TGCAGCGTTGAAGGCGCCGTGCGGGAAGCTTTCTTT. This encodes CSVEGAVREAFF.

This clonotype has only a few counts. The chain carries TRBV20-1 and TRBJ2-5; D unresolved. There are 12 residues in the CDR3. Germline lookup yields CDR1 DFQATT and CDR2 SNEGSKA (reference sequence). V shed 2 bases and J shed 5 bases, with 9 bases lying between them. The DNA of the CDR3 is TGCAGTGCTAGAACCCAGTTGGAGACCCAGTACTTC. This encodes CSARTQLETQYF.

This chain connects TRBV20-1 to TRBJ2-1; 7 bases match TRBD2. Germline V gene sequence: CDR1 DFQATT, CDR2 SNEGSKA (reference sequence). V lost 1 base, J lost 3 bases, and 21 bases stayed unmatched. The CDR3 sequence is 20 residues long. In nucleotides, the CDR3 is TGCAGTGCTAGAGCATGGAGGTGGTTGGAGGGAGGGCCTCTCTACAATGAGCAGTTCTTC. It is translated as CSARAWRWLEGGPLYNEQFF.

This sequence joins TRBV4-1 and TRBJ2-1, with 7 bases that match TRBD2. The CDR3 is 17 amino acids. V was clipped by 4 bases and J by 1 base; unmatched bases: 10. Germline V gene data show CDR1 as MGHRA and CDR2 as YSYEKL. CDR3 in DNA: TGCGCCAGCAGCCGACTCCTAGCGGTTGTATCCTACAATGAGCAGTTCTTC. Translating it yields CASSRLLAVVSYNEQFF.

This clonotype came up a few times. Here the CDR3 reads CASSPGTSGREGFF. CDR3 bases: TGTGCCAGCAGTCCGGGGACTAGCGGGAGGGAAGGGTTCTTC. This chain uses TRBV12-3 or TRBV12-4 with TRBJ2-1; 16 bases fit TRBD2. CDR3 length equals 14 residues. V was pared by 5 bases and J by 15 bases, with 7 bases of the junction left unmatched.

The table lists this clonotype with many counts. V and J are TRBV20-1 and TRBJ2-3, with TRBD1 identical over 8 bases. Germline-derived CDR1 and CDR2 are DFQATT and SNEGSKA (reference sequence). J gave up 2 bases and V 0 bases, and 13 bases lay outside the gene matches. The CDR3 totals 18 residues. This CDR3 reads CSARDWGQAGLHTDTQYF. In DNA form, the CDR3 reads TGCAGTGCTAGAGATTGGGGACAGGCGGGACTCCACACAGATACGCAGTATTTT.

This clonotype turned up a few times. The chain employs TRBV6-5 and TRBJ2-3, with D possibly matching TRBD2 (5 bases). The CDR3 has 16 amino acids. The germline V and J ends were trimmed by 0 bases and 3 bases, with 13 bases remaining between them. Per germline, CDR1 MNHEY and CDR2 SVGAGI. DNA for the CDR3: TGTGCCAGCAGTTACTCCAGACTGACGGGGACAGATACGCAGTATTTT. Its translation: CASSYSRLTGTDTQYF.

The chain joins TRBV5-4 to TRBJ2-1; D ambiguous. The V end was cut by 1 base, the J end by 5 bases, with 7 bases between. The CDR3 spans 13 residues. The germline gives CDR1 SGHNT, CDR2 YYREEE (reference sequence). The CDR3 DNA follows: TGTGCCAGCAGCTTGCCCATCGACAATGAGCAGTTCTTC. It encodes CASSLPIDNEQFF.

The CDR3 spells CASSTGMHYEQYF. CDR3 sequence (DNA): TGCGCCAGCAGTACAGGGATGCACTACGAGCAGTACTTC. The chain recombines TRBV5-1 with TRBJ2-7; D is perhaps TRBD1 (6 bases). V shed 5 bases and J shed 3 bases, with 12 bases lying between them. The CDR3 runs to 13 residues. CDR1 is SGHRS, CDR2 YFSETQ, per germline.

V usage is TRBV28 and J usage is TRBJ1-2; D gene ambiguous. Per the germline V gene, CDR1 is MDHEN and CDR2 is SYDVKM. The V and J ends lost 3 bases and 3 bases respectively, with 11 bases between them. The CDR3 loop spans 14 amino acids. CDR3 coding DNA: TGTGCCAGCAGTTTTCGGACGGGCTACTATGGCTACACCTTC. Translated, it gives CASSFRTGYYGYTF.

This chain connects TRBV7-8 to TRBJ1-1; D is possibly TRBD1 (5 bases). Trimming removed 1 base from V and 1 base from J, with 13 bases in between. This CDR3 has 16 amino acids. Germline V lookup: CDR1 SGHVS, CDR2 FQNEAQ. CDR3 nucleotide sequence: TGTGCCAGCAGCTTAGGACCGGGACGTAGGAACACTGAAGCTTTCTTT. Amino acid sequence: CASSLGPGRRNTEAFF.